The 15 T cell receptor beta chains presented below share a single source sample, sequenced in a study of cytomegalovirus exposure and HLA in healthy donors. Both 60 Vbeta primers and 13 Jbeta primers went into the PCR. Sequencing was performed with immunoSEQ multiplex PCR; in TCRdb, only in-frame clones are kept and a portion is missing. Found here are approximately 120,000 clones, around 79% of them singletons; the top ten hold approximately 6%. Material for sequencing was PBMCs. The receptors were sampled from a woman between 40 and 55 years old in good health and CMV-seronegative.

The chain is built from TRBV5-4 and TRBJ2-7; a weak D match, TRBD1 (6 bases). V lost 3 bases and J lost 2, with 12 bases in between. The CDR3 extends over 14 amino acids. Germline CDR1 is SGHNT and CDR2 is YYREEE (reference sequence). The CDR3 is CASSSGQQAYEQYF. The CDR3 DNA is TGTGCCAGCAGCTCTGGACAGCAAGCCTACGAGCAGTACTTC.

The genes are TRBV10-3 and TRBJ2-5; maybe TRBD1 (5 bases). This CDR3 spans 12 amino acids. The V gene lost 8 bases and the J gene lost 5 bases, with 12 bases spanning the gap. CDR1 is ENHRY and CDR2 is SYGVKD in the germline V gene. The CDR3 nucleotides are TGTGCCATCGGTCAGGGTGTGGAGACCCAGTACTTC. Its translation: CAIGQGVETQYF.

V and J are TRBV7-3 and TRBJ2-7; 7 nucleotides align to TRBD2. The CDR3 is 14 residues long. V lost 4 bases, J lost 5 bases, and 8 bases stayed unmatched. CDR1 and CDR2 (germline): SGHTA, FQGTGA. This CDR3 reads CASSSGKAGDEQYF. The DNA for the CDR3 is TGTGCCAGCAGCTCTGGGAAGGCGGGAGACGAGCAGTACTTC.

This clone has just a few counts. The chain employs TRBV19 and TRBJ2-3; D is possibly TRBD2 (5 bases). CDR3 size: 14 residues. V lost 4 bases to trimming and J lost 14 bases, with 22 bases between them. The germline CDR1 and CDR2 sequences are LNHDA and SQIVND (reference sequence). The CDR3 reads CASSSPTGFIVMYF. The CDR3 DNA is TGTGCCAGTAGTAGTCCCACGGGATTTATCGTGATGTATTTT.

CDR3 nucleotide sequence: TGTGCCAGCAGCCAAAGACTAGCCGGAGATTTGGCCGGGGAGCTGTTTTTT. It yields the protein CASSQRLAGDLAGELFF. This sequence joins TRBV4-2 and TRBJ2-2; 7 bases line up with TRBD2. Germline V gene lookup returns CDR1 LGHNA and CDR2 YNFKEQ. The CDR3 runs 17 residues. J lost 6 bases, V lost 2 bases, and 12 bases had no gene match.

In DNA form, the CDR3 reads TGTGCCAGCAGTTTCCTAGCGGGAGCCTACGAGCAGTACTTC. As protein: CASSFLAGAYEQYF. V usage is TRBV28 and J usage is TRBJ2-5, with 10 nucleotides matching TRBD2. The DNA end lines up better with TRBJ2-7; the J call may be wrong. Per the germline V gene, CDR1 is MDHEN and CDR2 is SYDVKM. The CDR3 consists of 14 residues.

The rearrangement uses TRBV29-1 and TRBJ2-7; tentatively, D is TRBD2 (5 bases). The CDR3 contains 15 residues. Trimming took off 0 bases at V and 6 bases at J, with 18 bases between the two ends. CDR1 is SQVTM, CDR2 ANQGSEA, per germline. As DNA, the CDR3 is TGCAGCGTTGAAGAGGTCCGGGGTGGGGTGGGCGAGCAGTACTTC. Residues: CSVEEVRGGVGEQYF.

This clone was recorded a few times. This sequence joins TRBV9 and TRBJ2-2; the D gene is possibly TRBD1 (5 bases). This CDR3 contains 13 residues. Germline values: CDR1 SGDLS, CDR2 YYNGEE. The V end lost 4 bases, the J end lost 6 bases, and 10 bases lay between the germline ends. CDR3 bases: TGTGCCAGCAGCCAGGGCTCGTCCGGGGAGCTGTTTTTT. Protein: CASSQGSSGELFF.

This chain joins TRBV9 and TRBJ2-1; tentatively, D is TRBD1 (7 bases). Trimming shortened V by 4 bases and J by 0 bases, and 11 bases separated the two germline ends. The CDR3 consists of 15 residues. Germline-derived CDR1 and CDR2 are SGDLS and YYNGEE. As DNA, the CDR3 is TGTGCCAGCAGCCCCCAGGGGGGCTCCTACAATGAGCAGTTCTTC. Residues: CASSPQGGSYNEQFF.

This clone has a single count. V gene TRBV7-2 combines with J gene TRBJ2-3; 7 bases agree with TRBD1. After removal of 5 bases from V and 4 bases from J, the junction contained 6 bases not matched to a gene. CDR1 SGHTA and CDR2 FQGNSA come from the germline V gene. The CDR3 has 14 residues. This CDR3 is CASSLRQGPDTQYF. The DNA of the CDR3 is TGTGCCAGCAGCCTTCGACAGGGACCAGATACGCAGTATTTT.

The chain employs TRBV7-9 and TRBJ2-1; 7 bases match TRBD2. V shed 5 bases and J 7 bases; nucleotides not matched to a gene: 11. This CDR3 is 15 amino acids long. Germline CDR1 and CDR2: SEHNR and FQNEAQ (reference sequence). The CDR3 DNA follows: TGTGCCAGCAGCCTAGGGACTACCTATCCGAATGAGCAGTTCTTC. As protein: CASSLGTTYPNEQFF. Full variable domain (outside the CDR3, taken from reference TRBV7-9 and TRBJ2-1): DTGVSQNPRHKITKRGQNVTFRCDPISEHNRLYWYRQTLGQGPEFLTYFQNEAQLEKSRLLSDRFSAERPKGSFSTLEIQRTEQGDSAMYLCASSLGTTYPNEQFFGPGTRLTVL.

The CDR3 DNA reads as TGTGCCAGCAGCTTCCACAGGGTTCTAAACTATGGCTACACCTTC. It yields the protein CASSFHRVLNYGYTF. This chain uses TRBV7-2 with TRBJ1-2; weak D call: TRBD1 (6 bases). The V and J ends lost 3 bases and 2 bases respectively, with 13 bases between them. This CDR3 spans 15 amino acids. Germline V gene sequence: CDR1 SGHTA, CDR2 FQGNSA. Based on the CDR3 plus reference TRBV7-2 and TRBJ1-2, the full variable domain is GAGVSQSPSNKVTEKGKDVELRCDPISGHTALYWYRQSLGQGLEFLIYFQGNSAPDKSGLPSDRFSAERTGGSVSTLTIQRTQQEDSAVYLCASSFHRVLNYGYTFGSGTRLTVV.

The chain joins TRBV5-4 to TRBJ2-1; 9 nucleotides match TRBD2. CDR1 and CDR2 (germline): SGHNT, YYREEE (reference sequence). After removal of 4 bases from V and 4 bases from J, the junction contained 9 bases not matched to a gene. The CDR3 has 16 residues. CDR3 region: CASSPPPLAGYNEQFF. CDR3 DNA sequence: TGTGCCAGCAGCCCCCCACCGCTAGCGGGATACAATGAGCAGTTCTTC.

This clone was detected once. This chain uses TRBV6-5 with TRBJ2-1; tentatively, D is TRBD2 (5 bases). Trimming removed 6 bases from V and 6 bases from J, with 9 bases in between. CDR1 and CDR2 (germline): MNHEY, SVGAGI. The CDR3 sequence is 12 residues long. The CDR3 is CASSHGLNEQFF. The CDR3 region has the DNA TGTGCCAGCAGCCACGGACTCAATGAGCAGTTCTTC.

The CDR3 DNA sequence: TGTGCCAGCAGCGTAGAGCGGAATGAGCAGTTCTTC. It encodes CASSVERNEQFF. The V call is TRBV9, the J call TRBJ2-1, with D possibly TRBD2 on 5 matching bases. The CDR3 consists of 12 residues. V shed 0 bases and J shed 7 bases, with 5 bases lying between them. CDR1 and CDR2 from the germline V gene are SGDLS and YYNGEE.